This T cell receptor (beta chain) was sequenced during a study of cytomegalovirus exposure and HLA in healthy donors. General study findings and limits: Usually a TCR sequence was rare, but some public TCRs were found in many donors. Using the classifier, cytomegalovirus status was reportedly diagnosed with high specificity and sensitivity.

The ends were cut back, 8 bases at V and 0 bases at J, with 12 bases in the middle. The CDR3 consists of 13 residues. CDR1 and CDR2 from the germline V gene are SGHRS and YFSETQ. As to this clone: Antigen specificity is unknown.

The PCR was carried out with 60 Vbeta primers and 13 Jbeta primers. Sequencing was performed with immunoSEQ multiplex PCR; in TCRdb, only in-frame clones are kept and a portion is missing. This table has 100,000 or so clones, roughly 80% appearing once. The rearrangement uses TRBV5-1 and TRBJ2-7, with a weak D call TRBD1 (6 bases). Sequencing was carried out using PBMCs. The TCR comes from a female donor in good health and CMV-seronegative. CDR3 sequence reads: CARRDTDSYEQYF. CDR3 sequence (DNA): TGCGCCAGACGGGACACCGACTCCTACGAGCAGTACTTC.